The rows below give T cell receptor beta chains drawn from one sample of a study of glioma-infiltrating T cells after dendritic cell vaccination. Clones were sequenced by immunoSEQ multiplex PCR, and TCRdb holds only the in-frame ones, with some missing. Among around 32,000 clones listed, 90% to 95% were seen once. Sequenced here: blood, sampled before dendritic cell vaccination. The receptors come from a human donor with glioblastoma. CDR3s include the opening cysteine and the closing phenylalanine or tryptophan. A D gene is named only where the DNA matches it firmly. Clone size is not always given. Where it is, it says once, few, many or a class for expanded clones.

CASIGGQLNIEAFF	TGTGCCAGCATAGGGGGACAGCTGAACATTGAAGCTTTCTTT	.	TRBD1	TRBJ1-1	TRBV6-1
CASSPNPRSYEQYF	TGTGCCAGCAGTCCCAATCCACGATCCTACGAGCAGTACTTC	.	.	TRBJ2-7	TRBV6-5
CASNSGGALETQYF	TGTGCCAGTAATAGCGGGGGGGCTCTAGAGACCCAGTACTTC	.	TRBD2	TRBJ2-5	TRBV27
CASSFLGTTSGDTQYF	TGTGCCAGCAGCTTCCTCGGGACTACTTCAGGGGATACGCAGTATTTT	.	TRBD2	TRBJ2-3	TRBV7-6
CASRKDSANTGELFF	TGTGCCAGCAGAAAAGACTCCGCGAACACCGGGGAGCTGTTTTTT	once	.	TRBJ2-2	TRBV2
CASRGQSYEQYF	TGTGCCAGCAGGGGACAGTCCTACGAGCAGTACTTC	.	TRBD1	TRBJ2-7	TRBV6-5
CASINVDRNTEAFF	TGTGCCAGCATTAACGTCGACAGGAACACTGAAGCTTTCTTT	.	.	TRBJ1-1	TRBV2
CASSQDSTSGGMDTQYF	TGTGCCAGCAGCCAAGATTCAACTAGCGGGGGGATGGATACGCAGTATTTT	.	TRBD2	TRBJ2-3	TRBV4-2
CASSEPPANYGYTF	TGTGCCAGCAGTGAACCCCCTGCGAACTATGGCTACACCTTC	.	.	TRBJ1-2	TRBV2
CASSSGAGEGYGYTF	TGTGCCAGCAGCTCAGGGGCAGGGGAAGGCTATGGCTACACCTTC	.	.	TRBJ1-2	TRBV7-9
CASSASGGLGDTQYF	TGTGCCAGCAGCGCAAGCGGGGGGCTGGGAGATACGCAGTATTTT	.	TRBD2	TRBJ2-3	TRBV7-9
CASSARDFSGNTIYF	TGTGCCAGCAGCGCTCGGGACTTTTCTGGAAACACCATATATTTT	.	.	TRBJ1-3	TRBV5-8
CASSPRQGNEKLFF	TGTGCCAGCTCACCACGACAGGGAAATGAAAAACTGTTTTTT	.	TRBD1	TRBJ1-4	TRBV18
CASSDRQPYSNQPQHF	TGCGCCAGCAGTGACCGACAGCCTTATAGCAATCAGCCCCAGCATTTT	.	.	TRBJ1-5	TRBV10-1
CASRGGLAGTYEQYF	TGTGCCAGCAGGGGTGGACTAGCGGGGACCTACGAGCAGTACTTC	.	TRBD2	TRBJ2-7	TRBV2
CASSPRRVAGGRETQYF	TGTGCCAGCAGCCCGCGAAGAGTAGCGGGGGGCCGGGAGACCCAGTACTTC	.	TRBD2	TRBJ2-5	TRBV14
CASNIRRQWEKLFF	TGTGCCAGCAATATTCGACGACAGTGGGAAAAACTGTTTTTT	.	.	TRBJ1-4	TRBV6-5
CASSVGLETQYF	TGTGCCAGCAGCGTGGGGCTTGAGACCCAGTACTTC	.	.	TRBJ2-5	TRBV11-2
CASKAQVNTGELFF	TGTGCCAGCAAAGCCCAGGTGAACACCGGGGAGCTGTTTTTT	.	.	TRBJ2-2	TRBV6-1
CASSARQGRNTEAFF	TGTGCCAGCAGTGCAAGACAGGGGCGGAACACTGAAGCTTTCTTT	.	TRBD1	TRBJ1-1	TRBV6-1
CASSLVGGQETQYF	TGCGCCAGCAGCTTGGTCGGGGGGCAAGAGACCCAGTACTTC	.	TRBD2	TRBJ2-5	TRBV5-1
CAISQSGTDDSPLHF	TGTGCCATCAGTCAATCCGGGACAGATGATTCCCCCCTCCACTTT	.	TRBD1	TRBJ1-6	TRBV10-3
CASSVALSTDTQYF	TGTGCCAGCAGCGTAGCCCTCAGCACAGATACGCAGTATTTT	.	.	TRBJ2-3	TRBV9
CASSPSIDGSVTPLHF	TGCGCCAGCAGCCCAAGCATCGACGGGAGCGTGACACCCCTCCACTTT	.	.	TRBJ1-6	TRBV4-1
CASSRTSGGPSQETQYF	TGTGCCAGTAGTAGGACTAGCGGGGGGCCGTCCCAAGAGACCCAGTACTTC	.	TRBD2	TRBJ2-5	TRBV19
CSVEDLVAGQETQYF	TGCAGCGTTGAAGATTTGGTAGCGGGTCAAGAGACCCAGTACTTC	.	TRBD2	TRBJ2-5	TRBV29-1
CASSYLQGSFDEQYF	TGCGCCAGCAGCTACCTACAGGGTTCCTTCGACGAGCAGTACTTC	.	.	TRBJ2-7	TRBV5-1
CASSSRPSTLAAGELFF	TGTGCCAGCAGCTCCCGACCTTCTACCTTGGCGGCCGGGGAGCTGTTTTTT	.	.	TRBJ2-2	TRBV5-4
CASSPGGAQETQYF	TGTGCCAGCAGCCCAGGGGGAGCCCAAGAGACCCAGTACTTC	.	TRBD1	TRBJ2-5	TRBV7-2
CASRSGGSGNQPQHF	TGTGCCAGCAGGTCGGGGGGCTCGGGCAATCAGCCCCAGCATTTT	.	.	TRBJ1-5	TRBV28
CASSLGLAGGNTGELFF	TGTGCCAGCAGCTTGGGACTAGCGGGGGGGAACACCGGGGAGCTGTTTTTT	.	TRBD2	TRBJ2-2	TRBV7-2
CASSGGSNSYEQYF	TGTGCCAGCTCAGGGGGGTCGAACTCCTACGAGCAGTACTTC	.	.	TRBJ2-7	TRBV6-1
CAISRTDNQPQHF	TGTGCCATCAGTAGGACAGACAATCAGCCCCAGCATTTT	.	.	TRBJ1-5	TRBV10-3
CASSFNLDQPQHF	TGTGCCAGCAGTTTCAATCTAGATCAGCCCCAGCATTTT	.	.	TRBJ1-5	TRBV27
CASSFLNEQFF	TGTGCCAGCAGTTTCCTCAATGAGCAGTTCTTC	.	.	TRBJ2-1	TRBV27
CASRRSQTGRYEQYF	TGTGCCAGCAGGCGATCCCAGACAGGTCGCTACGAGCAGTACTTC	.	.	TRBJ2-7	TRBV6-5
CATSREYRGRNQPQHF	TGTGCCACCAGCAGAGAGTACAGGGGGCGGAATCAGCCCCAGCATTTT	once	TRBD1	TRBJ1-5	TRBV15
CATRTGGGYSNQPQHF	TGTGCCACTCGGACAGGGGGCGGTTATAGCAATCAGCCCCAGCATTTT	.	TRBD1	TRBJ1-5	TRBV19
CASSGVYQETQYF	TGCGCCAGCAGTGGAGTATACCAAGAGACCCAGTACTTC	.	.	TRBJ2-5	TRBV10-1